This TCR beta chain derives from a study of shared clonotypes between healthy human individuals. Sequencing was performed with immunoSEQ multiplex PCR; in TCRdb, only in-frame clones are kept and a portion is missing. The table includes approximately 1,500,000 clones, 95% to 97% detected once. Germline V gives CDR1 SNHLY, CDR2 FYNNEI. CDR3 length: 13 residues. V lost 6 bases, J lost 2 bases, and 3 bases stayed unmatched. With respect to this clone: The same CDR3 arises from other DNA sequences in this sample as well.

The chain couples TRBV2 to TRBJ2-5; 7 bases map to TRBD1. Material: naive CD4+ T cells sorted from blood. Subset meaning: CD45RA+ positively selected. This TCR came from a man aged 30 to 39 in good health. The DNA of the CDR3 is TGTGCCAGCAGCGGGACAGCTCAAGAGACCCAGTACTTC. It is translated as CASSGTAQETQYF.